The 22 T cell receptor beta chains listed next were all sequenced from one sample in a study of T cell repertoires in cytomegalovirus infection. Their antigens remain unidentified. MiXCR, applied by TCRdb to the reads, yields one record per CDR3 protein. The sample carries some 110,000 distinct CDR3 sequences, 10% recorded once. The sample was PBMCs, sequenced either directly or after in vitro stimulation (not recorded which). Receptors were obtained from a human donor in good health (CMV status not recorded). Some clones in this sample may be carry-over from other donors' samples.

The gene calls are TRBV7-9 and TRBJ2-2, with a tentative D call TRBD1 (6 bases). Germline assignment: CDR1 SEHNR and CDR2 FQNEAQ (reference sequence). The CDR3 is 14 amino acids. Trimming shortened V by 10 bases and J by 1 base, and 13 bases separated the two germline ends. Written as DNA, the CDR3 is TGTGCCACCGGACAGACCTTGAACACCGGGGAGCTGTTTTTT. Protein: CATGQTLNTGELFF.

In this sample, this clonotype turned up many times. The chain uses TRBV5-4 and TRBJ1-1; the match to TRBD1 covers 7 bases. Germline V gene lookup returns CDR1 SGHNT and CDR2 YYREEE (reference sequence). The V and J ends lost 5 bases and 8 bases, in that order; junction bases with no gene match: 9. This CDR3 contains 13 residues. CDR3 sequence (DNA): TGTGCCAGCAGAAACAGGGGCGGGGCAGAAGCTTTCTTT. Translation: CASRNRGGAEAFF.

This clonotype has more than one count but fewer than ten. V is TRBV20-1 and J is TRBJ1-1; perhaps TRBD1 as D (5 bases). The CDR3 covers 15 residues. The V end lost 1 base, the J end lost 4 bases, and 16 bases lay between the germline ends. The germline CDR1 and CDR2 sequences are DFQATT and SNEGSKA (reference sequence). CDR3 nucleotide sequence: TGCAGTGCTAGAGCGGTGGCCCTCGGGGGCACTGAAGCTTTCTTT. It specifies CSARAVALGGTEAFF.

Notes on this clonotype: Possible read error: a much larger clone is one base away. V gene TRBV7-6 combines with J gene TRBJ1-1, with D maybe TRBD1 (5 bases). Germline V gene lookup returns CDR1 SGHVS and CDR2 FNYEAQ. The CDR3 runs to 15 residues. V was clipped by 4 bases and J by 4 bases, with 16 bases between them. The CDR3 protein is CASSSFSGTSTEAFF. For the CDR3, the DNA is TGTGCCAGCAGCTCATTCTCCGGGACGAGCACTGAAGCTTTCTTT.

This clonotype was counted a few times. At one boundary the junction diverges from the germline segment, which might be a read error. The J gene is TRBJ1-2, the V gene TRBV29-1; D is unresolved. The germline gives CDR1 SQVTM, CDR2 ANQGSEA. There are 12 residues in the CDR3. The CDR3 DNA is TGCAGCGTGGAAGAAGGGCCAAATGGCTACACCTTC. Protein sequence: CSVEEGPNGYTF.

This chain joins TRBV6-1 and TRBJ2-3; D perhaps matches TRBD2 (6 bases). The germline CDR1 and CDR2 sequences are MNHNS and SASEGT. V was trimmed by 5 bases and J by 3 bases, leaving 18 bases between them. The CDR3 has 16 residues. The CDR3 loop is CASSKTTSATTDTQYF. Here the CDR3 DNA reads TGTGCCAGCAGTAAAACGACTAGTGCCACTACAGATACGCAGTATTTT.

The V and J genes are TRBV20-1 and TRBJ2-1; 10 bases map to TRBD2. The germline V gene encodes CDR1 DFQATT and CDR2 SNEGSKA (reference sequence). Trimming at V came to 2 bases and at J to 8 bases, leaving 3 bases not matched to a gene. This CDR3 is 13 amino acids long. This chain's CDR3 is CSARLAGAYEQFF. The CDR3 DNA reads TGCAGTGCTAGACTAGCGGGAGCCTATGAGCAGTTCTTC.

The V gene is TRBV20-1, the J gene TRBJ2-3; TRBD2 aligns across 9 bases. CDR1 DFQATT and CDR2 SNEGSKA come from the germline V gene (reference sequence). V shed 6 bases and J 5 bases; nucleotides not matched to a gene: 9. The CDR3 is 14 amino acids. The CDR3 here is CSAKRGLALDTQYF. Written as DNA, the CDR3 is TGCAGTGCCAAAAGGGGACTAGCCTTAGATACGCAGTATTTT.

The V and J genes are TRBV4-1 and TRBJ1-2; no reliable D call. V lost 0 bases to trimming and J lost 4 bases, with 12 bases between them. Germline CDR1 and CDR2: MGHRA and YSYEKL. The CDR3 extends over 15 amino acids. The CDR3 DNA is TGCGCCAGCAGCCAAGAGGACGTCGTTATCTATGGCTACACCTTC. This sequence encodes CASSQEDVVIYGYTF.

This clonotype was counted only a few times. This chain uses TRBV24-1 with TRBJ2-3; TRBD2 matches 7 bases. The CDR3 has 17 amino acids. After removal of 2 bases from V and 3 bases from J, the junction contained 10 bases not matched to a gene. Germline values: CDR1 KGHDR, CDR2 SFDVKD. CDR3 sequence: CATSDSWGRVSTDTQYF. The CDR3 DNA reads TGTGCCACCAGTGATTCGTGGGGGAGGGTTTCGACAGATACGCAGTATTTT.

This clonotype appeared a few times. The J gene is TRBJ2-3, the V gene TRBV7-2; the match to TRBD1 covers 12 bases. Per the germline V gene, CDR1 is SGHTA and CDR2 is FQGNSA. The CDR3 consists of 18 residues. After removal of 5 bases from V and 0 bases from J, the junction contained 9 bases not matched to a gene. The CDR3 sequence: CASSTGTGGSISTDTQYF. CDR3 sequence (DNA): TGTGCCAGCAGCACCGGGACAGGGGGCTCGATTAGCACAGATACGCAGTATTTT.

This clonotype has ten or more counts. This chain links TRBV7-9 with TRBJ1-1, with 7 bases fitting TRBD1. Germline V gene data show CDR1 as SEHNR and CDR2 as FQNEAQ (reference sequence). The CDR3 is made up of 12 amino acids. V dropped 3 bases and J dropped 8; count of bases not matched to a gene: 3. Here the CDR3 reads CASSLPGGEAFF. The CDR3 bases are TGTGCCAGCAGCTTGCCAGGGGGAGAAGCTTTCTTT. The full variable domain, completed using reference TRBV7-9 and TRBJ1-1, is DTGVSQNPRHKITKRGQNVTFRCDPISEHNRLYWYRQTLGQGPEFLTYFQNEAQLEKSRLLSDRFSAERPKGSFSTLEIQRTEQGDSAMYLCASSLPGGEAFFGQGTRLTVV.

The chain has TRBV27 and TRBJ2-1; 11 bases line up with TRBD2. The CDR3 has 13 amino acids. Per the germline V gene, CDR1 is MNHEY and CDR2 is SMNVEV (reference sequence). The ends lost 8 bases at V and 7 bases at J; junction bases unmatched: 4. The CDR3 DNA is TGTGCCAGCGCCCCTAGCGGGAGGAATGAGCAGTTCTTC. Translating it yields CASAPSGRNEQFF.

This clonotype was picked up many times. The genes are TRBV6-5 and TRBJ2-3; D is undetermined. Germline-derived CDR1 and CDR2 are MNHEY and SVGAGI. The CDR3 is made up of 14 amino acids. With 4 bases removed from V and 0 bases from J, the gap between germline ends came to 8 bases. This CDR3 reads CASSSQISTDTQYF. The CDR3 region has the DNA TGTGCCAGCAGTTCCCAGATTAGCACAGATACGCAGTATTTT.

This clonotype was detected many times. V and J are TRBV4-2 and TRBJ2-3, with D uncertain. The CDR3 runs 13 residues. V lost 6 bases to trimming and J lost 6 bases, with 13 bases between them. From germline, CDR1 is LGHNA and CDR2 YNFKEQ. CDR3 in amino acids: CASRPSLGDTQYF. DNA for the CDR3: TGTGCCAGCAGGCCTTCATTGGGGGATACGCAGTATTTT.

Many counts were recorded for this clonotype. The V call is TRBV7-6, the J call TRBJ2-5; D possibly uses TRBD1 or TRBD2 (5 bases each). CDR3 size: 16 residues. CDR1 is SGHVS and CDR2 is FNYEAQ in the germline V gene. V lost 1 base and J lost 1, with 13 bases in between. CDR3 residues: CASSLEWTGRQETQYF. The CDR3 region has the DNA TGTGCCAGCAGCTTAGAGTGGACGGGGCGCCAAGAGACCCAGTACTTC. Looking up the rest from reference TRBV7-6 and TRBJ2-5 gives the full variable domain: GAGVSQSPRYKVTKRGQDVALRCDPISGHVSLYWYRQALGQGPEFLTYFNYEAQQDKSGLPNDRFSAERPEGSISTLTIQRTEQRDSAMYRCASSLEWTGRQETQYFGPGTRLLVL.

The chain links TRBV12-3 or TRBV12-4 to TRBJ2-6; unclear D gene. The CDR3 is made up of 13 amino acids. Trimming cost V 0 bases and J 3 bases, with 0 bases left between them. The CDR3 loop reads CASSLAGANVLTF. The CDR3 coding sequence is TGTGCCAGCAGTTTAGCTGGGGCCAACGTCCTGACTTTC.

A few counts support this clonotype. The rearrangement uses TRBV5-4 and TRBJ1-4; D not certain. Germline CDR1 is SGHNT and CDR2 is YYREEE (reference sequence). This CDR3 region has 13 residues. The V and J ends lost 1 base and 5 bases respectively, with 6 bases between them. The CDR3 region has the DNA TGTGCCAGCAGCTTGATAGGGAATGAAAAACTGTTTTTT. This encodes CASSLIGNEKLFF.

The sample holds many counts of this clonotype. This chain connects TRBV28 to TRBJ2-4, with D possibly being TRBD1 or TRBD2 (5 bases each). CDR3 length: 16 amino acids. V was cut by 5 bases and J by 0 bases, with 14 bases left in between. The germline V gene encodes CDR1 MDHEN and CDR2 SYDVKM. This CDR3 reads CASSTLGAVAKNIQYF. The CDR3 region has the DNA TGTGCCAGCAGTACGCTCGGGGCGGTAGCCAAAAACATTCAGTACTTC. Drawing the rest from reference TRBV28 and TRBJ2-4, the complete variable domain is DVKVTQSSRYLVKRTGEKVFLECVQDMDHENMFWYRQDPGLGLRLIYFSYDVKMKEKGDIPEGYSVSREKKERFSLILESASTNQTSMYLCASSTLGAVAKNIQYFGAGTRLSVL.

To note about this clonotype: With a much larger clone just one base away, this may be a read error. The chain recombines TRBV10-3 with TRBJ1-1; D ambiguous. V dropped 0 bases and J dropped 2 bases, with 10 bases sitting between them. The CDR3 totals 15 residues. CDR1 ENHRY and CDR2 SYGVKD come from the germline V gene. CDR3 protein: CAISESYEANTEAFF. The DNA of the CDR3 is TGTGCCATCAGTGAGTCGTATGAGGCTAACACTGAAGCTTTCTTT.

The V gene is TRBV12-3 or TRBV12-4, the J gene TRBJ1-1; 8 positions match TRBD1. V lost 5 bases, J lost 11 bases, and 4 bases stayed unmatched. This CDR3 has 11 residues. CDR3 residues: CASSNRGDAFF. The CDR3 nucleotides read TGTGCCAGCAGTAACAGGGGGGACGCTTTCTTT.

This clonotype was seen more than once but under ten times. The V call is TRBV19, the J call TRBJ1-3; D ambiguous. The CDR3 contains 14 residues. Germline V lookup: CDR1 LNHDA, CDR2 SQIVND (reference sequence). V was pared by 8 bases and J by 0 bases, with 11 bases between. The CDR3 nucleotides read TGTGCCAGTTCGGACGCTAGCTCTGGAAACACCATATATTTT. Amino acid sequence: CASSDASSGNTIYF.